This is a list of T cell receptor beta chains from one sample in a study of cytomegalovirus exposure and HLA in healthy donors. TCRdb's table, derived via immunoSEQ multiplex PCR, lists solely in-frame clones and lacks some. The data contain tens of thousands of clones, roughly 93% of them singletons. The specimen was PBMCs. The receptors stem from a woman aged 30 to 39 in good health and CMV-seronegative. Both conserved end residues are part of each CDR3. D genes are given only for firm matches. Not all rows give a size; the values are once, few, many and, for expanded clones, a class.

j_call	clone_size	v_call	d_call	cdr3_aa	cdr3_nt
TRBJ2-2	-	TRBV18	TRBD2	CASSPRLAGNTGELFF	TGTGCCAGCTCACCCAGACTAGCGGGGAACACCGGGGAGCTGTTTTTT
TRBJ1-1	once	TRBV28	TRBD1	CASSSSGTGAAEAFF	TGTGCCAGCAGTTCGTCCGGGACAGGGGCCGCTGAAGCTTTCTTT
TRBJ1-6	-	TRBV7-9	-	CASSLAAGRSPLHF	TGTGCCAGCAGCTTAGCCGCAGGGCGGTCACCCCTCCACTTT
TRBJ2-7	-	TRBV7-8	-	CASSLVTSDYEQYF	TGTGCCAGCAGCTTAGTAACCAGCGACTACGAGCAGTACTTC
TRBJ2-7	-	TRBV28	TRBD2	CASSLSLGASGAYEQYF	TGTGCCAGCAGTTTATCGCTCGGGGCTAGCGGGGCCTACGAGCAGTACTTC
TRBJ2-7	-	TRBV6-5	TRBD2	CASSWKLAAGSYEQYF	TGTGCCAGCAGTTGGAAACTAGCGGCTGGGTCCTACGAGCAGTACTTC
TRBJ2-5	-	TRBV28	TRBD1	CASSLEGGVETQYF	TGTGCCAGCAGTTTAGAAGGGGGCGTCGAGACCCAGTACTTC
TRBJ2-1	-	TRBV11-2	-	CASSQGGEQFF	TGTGCCAGCAGCCAGGGGGGTGAGCAGTTCTTC
TRBJ1-4	-	TRBV5-1	-	CASTPGGGEKLFF	TGCGCCAGCACCCCGGGGGGGGGCGAAAAACTGTTTTTT
TRBJ2-1	-	TRBV5-1	TRBD2	CASSPGLAFYNEQFF	TGCGCCAGCAGCCCCGGACTAGCGTTCTACAATGAGCAGTTCTTC
TRBJ1-5	-	TRBV18	TRBD1	CASSQSRDRNNQPQHF	TGTGCCAGCTCTCAGTCCCGGGACAGAAACAATCAGCCCCAGCATTTT
TRBJ1-1	-	TRBV18	TRBD1	CASSPSTGQGGTEAFF	TGTGCCAGCTCACCCTCAACGGGACAGGGAGGCACTGAAGCTTTCTTT
TRBJ1-3	-	TRBV7-8	-	CASSPMDLSGNTIYF	TGTGCCAGCAGCCCTATGGACTTGTCTGGAAACACCATATATTTT
TRBJ1-1	-	TRBV19	TRBD1	CATDGQGYTEAFF	TGTGCCACCGATGGACAGGGATACACTGAAGCTTTCTTT
TRBJ1-1	once	TRBV2	-	CASSLQGWDTEAFF	TGTGCCAGCAGCTTACAGGGATGGGACACTGAAGCTTTCTTT
TRBJ2-6	-	TRBV4-2	-	CASSPGTVRANVLTF	TGTGCCAGCAGCCCAGGGACTGTCCGGGCCAACGTCCTGACTTTC
TRBJ2-5	-	TRBV29-1	-	CSASDTQETQYF	TGCAGCGCCTCTGACACCCAAGAGACCCAGTACTTC
TRBJ2-1	-	TRBV5-1	TRBD2	CASSFQLAGPNYNEQFF	TGCGCCAGCAGCTTTCAACTAGCGGGACCAAACTACAATGAGCAGTTCTTC
TRBJ1-5	-	TRBV6-5	TRBD1	CASSLGQSSNQPQHF	TGTGCCAGCAGCTTGGGACAGTCTAGCAATCAGCCCCAGCATTTT
TRBJ1-5	-	TRBV6-5	TRBD1	CASSYDRVGNQPQHF	TGTGCCAGCAGTTACGACAGGGTGGGCAATCAGCCCCAGCATTTT
TRBJ2-2	-	TRBV19	-	CASRGAPNTGELFF	TGTGCCAGTCGTGGGGCCCCGAACACCGGGGAGCTGTTTTTT
TRBJ1-1	-	TRBV18	-	CASSPLLTEAFF	TGTGCCAGCTCACCGCTATTGACTGAAGCTTTCTTT
TRBJ1-5	-	TRBV21-1	-	CASSPRQGAGNQPQHF	TGTGCCAGCAGCCCGCGACAGGGGGCAGGCAATCAGCCCCAGCATTTT
TRBJ2-7	-	TRBV21-1	-	CASSNWAGGLYEQYF	TGTGCCAGCAGCAATTGGGCAGGGGGTCTCTACGAGCAGTACTTC
TRBJ1-2	-	TRBV27	TRBD1	CASRTGGNYGYTF	TGTGCCAGCAGGACAGGGGGGAACTATGGCTACACCTTC
TRBJ2-2	-	TRBV5-4	TRBD1	CASSATGRLAGELFF	TGTGCCAGCAGCGCGACAGGGAGACTGGCCGGGGAGCTGTTTTTT
TRBJ1-2	-	TRBV14	-	CASSQGRGSPYGYTF	TGTGCCAGCAGCCAAGGCCGGGGATCTCCCTATGGCTACACCTTC
TRBJ1-4	-	TRBV6-6	TRBD1	CASSWGDRGNEKLFF	TGTGCCAGCAGCTGGGGTGACAGGGGCAATGAAAAACTGTTTTTT
TRBJ2-7	-	TRBV4-3	TRBD2	CASSQGIAGDLSYEQYF	TGCGCCAGCAGCCAAGGAATAGCGGGGGATCTCTCCTACGAGCAGTACTTC
TRBJ1-1	-	TRBV9	-	CASSPPAGRNTEAFF	TGTGCCAGCAGCCCACCGGCGGGTCGGAACACTGAAGCTTTCTTT
TRBJ2-3	-	TRBV6-5	TRBD2	CASSYGLLAGVHTQYF	TGTGCCAGCAGTTACGGTCTCCTAGCGGGAGTTCATACGCAGTATTTT
TRBJ2-2	-	TRBV7-3	TRBD2	CASSPQTSPGELFF	TGTGCCAGCAGCCCTCAGACTAGCCCCGGGGAGCTGTTTTTT
TRBJ2-7	few	TRBV2	-	CASTLGAYEQYF	TGTGCCAGCACCCTGGGCGCCTACGAGCAGTACTTC
TRBJ2-3	-	TRBV6-5	TRBD1	CASSRSDRVGDTQYF	TGTGCCAGCAGTAGATCGGACAGGGTTGGAGATACGCAGTATTTT
TRBJ2-7	-	TRBV5-8	-	CASSLGERVYEQYF	TGTGCCAGCAGCTTGGGGGAGAGGGTCTACGAGCAGTACTTC
TRBJ1-1	-	TRBV7-2	TRBD1	CASSAGTGVLTEAFF	TGTGCCAGCAGCGCCGGGACAGGGGTGTTGACTGAAGCTTTCTTT
TRBJ2-5	-	TRBV6-6	TRBD2	CASSSAVAGVSETQYF	TGTGCCAGCAGTTCCGCCGTAGCGGGAGTCAGTGAGACCCAGTACTTC
TRBJ2-2	-	TRBV7-6	-	CASSHNSERNTGELFF	TGTGCCAGCAGCCATAATTCGGAGAGAAACACCGGGGAGCTGTTTTTT
TRBJ1-1	-	TRBV5-6	-	CASSLELWGVNTEAFF	TGTGCCAGCAGCTTGGAGCTGTGGGGAGTGAACACTGAAGCTTTCTTT
TRBJ2-1	once	TRBV14	-	CASSPRRGKIHNEQFF	TGTGCCAGCAGCCCCCGGCGCGGGAAAATCCACAATGAGCAGTTCTTC
TRBJ2-3	-	TRBV9	TRBD1	CASSTSRDRPNTDTQYF	TGTGCCAGCAGCACTTCTAGGGACAGACCAAACACAGATACGCAGTATTTT
TRBJ1-4	once	TRBV28	TRBD1	CASSSYRGEREKLFF	TGTGCCAGCAGTTCCTACAGGGGGGAAAGGGAAAAACTGTTTTTT
TRBJ1-5	-	TRBV19	TRBD1	CASSARDRGSPQHF	TGTGCCAGTAGTGCCCGGGACAGGGGGTCGCCCCAGCATTTT
TRBJ2-1	-	TRBV7-9	TRBD1	CASSPRTGGNEQFF	TGTGCCAGCAGTCCTAGGACAGGGGGAAATGAGCAGTTCTTC
TRBJ2-5	-	TRBV18	-	CASSFGLEGPEQETQYF	TGTGCCAGCTCATTTGGCTTGGAGGGGCCCGAGCAAGAGACCCAGTACTTC
TRBJ2-1	-	TRBV6-1	-	CASSPSRNEQFF	TGTGCCAGCAGCCCCTCTAGAAATGAGCAGTTCTTC
TRBJ2-6	-	TRBV2	-	CASRSSSGANVLTF	TGTGCCAGCAGGAGTAGCTCTGGGGCCAACGTCCTGACTTTC